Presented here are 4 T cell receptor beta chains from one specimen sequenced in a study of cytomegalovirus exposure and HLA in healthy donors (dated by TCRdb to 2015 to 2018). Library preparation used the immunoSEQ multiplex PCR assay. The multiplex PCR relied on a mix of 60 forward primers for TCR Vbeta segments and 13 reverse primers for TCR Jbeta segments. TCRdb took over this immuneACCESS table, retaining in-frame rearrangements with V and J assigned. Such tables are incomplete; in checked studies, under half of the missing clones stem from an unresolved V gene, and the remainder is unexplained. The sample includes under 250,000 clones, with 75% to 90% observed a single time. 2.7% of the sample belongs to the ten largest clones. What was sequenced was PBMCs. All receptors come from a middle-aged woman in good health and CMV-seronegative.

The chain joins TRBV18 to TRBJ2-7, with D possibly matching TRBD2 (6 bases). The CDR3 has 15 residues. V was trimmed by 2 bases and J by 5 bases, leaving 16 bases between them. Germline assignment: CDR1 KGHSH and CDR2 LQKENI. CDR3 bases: TGTGCCAGCTCACCAGACTTGAAGGGGAGGAACGAGCAGTACTTC. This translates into CASSPDLKGRNEQYF.

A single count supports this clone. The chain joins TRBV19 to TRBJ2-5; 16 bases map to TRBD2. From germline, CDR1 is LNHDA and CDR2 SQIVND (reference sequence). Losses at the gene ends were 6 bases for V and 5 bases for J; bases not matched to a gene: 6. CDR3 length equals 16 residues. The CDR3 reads CASSAGLAGGWETQYF. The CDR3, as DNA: TGTGCCAGTAGCGCGGGACTAGCGGGAGGGTGGGAGACCCAGTACTTC.

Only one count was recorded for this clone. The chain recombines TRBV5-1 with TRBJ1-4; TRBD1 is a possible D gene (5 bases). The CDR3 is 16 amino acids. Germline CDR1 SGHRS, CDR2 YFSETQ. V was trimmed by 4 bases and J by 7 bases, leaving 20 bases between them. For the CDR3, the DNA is TGCGCCAGCAGCCCGTCCGCGAGGGCGGGGGGTGAAAAACTGTTTTTT. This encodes CASSPSARAGGEKLFF. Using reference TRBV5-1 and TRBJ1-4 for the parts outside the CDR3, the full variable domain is KAGVTQTPRYLIKTRGQQVTLSCSPISGHRSVSWYQQTPGQGLQFLFEYFSETQRNKGNFPGRFSGRQFSNSRSEMNVSTLELGDSALYLCASSPSARAGGEKLFFGSGTQLSVL.

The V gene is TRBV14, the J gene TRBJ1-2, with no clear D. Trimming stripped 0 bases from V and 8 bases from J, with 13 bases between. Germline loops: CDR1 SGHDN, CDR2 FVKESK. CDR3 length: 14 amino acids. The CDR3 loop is CASSQDWQVQGYTF. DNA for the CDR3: TGTGCCAGCAGCCAAGACTGGCAGGTTCAAGGCTACACCTTC.